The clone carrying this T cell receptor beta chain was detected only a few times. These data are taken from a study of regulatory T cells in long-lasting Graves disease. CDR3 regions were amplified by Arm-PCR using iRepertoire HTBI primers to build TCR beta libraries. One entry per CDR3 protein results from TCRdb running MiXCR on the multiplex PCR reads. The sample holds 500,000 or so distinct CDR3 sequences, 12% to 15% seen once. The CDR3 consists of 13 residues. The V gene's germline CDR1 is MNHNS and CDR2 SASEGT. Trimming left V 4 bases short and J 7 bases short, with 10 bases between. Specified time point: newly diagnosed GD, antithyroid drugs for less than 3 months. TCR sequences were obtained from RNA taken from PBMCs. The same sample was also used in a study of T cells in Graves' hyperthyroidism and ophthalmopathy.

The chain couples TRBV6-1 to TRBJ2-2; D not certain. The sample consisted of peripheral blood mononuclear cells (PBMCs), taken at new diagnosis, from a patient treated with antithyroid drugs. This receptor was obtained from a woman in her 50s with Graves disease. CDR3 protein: CASSVQVDGELFF. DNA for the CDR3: TGTGCCAGCAGTGTGCAGGTCGACGGGGAGCTGTTTTTT.